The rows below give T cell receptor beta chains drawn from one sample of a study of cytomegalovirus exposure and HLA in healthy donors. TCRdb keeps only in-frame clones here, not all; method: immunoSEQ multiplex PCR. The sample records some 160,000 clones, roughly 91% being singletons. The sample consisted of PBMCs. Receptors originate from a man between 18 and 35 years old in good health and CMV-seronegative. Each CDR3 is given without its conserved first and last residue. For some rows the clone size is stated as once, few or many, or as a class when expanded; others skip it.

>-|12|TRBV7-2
ASSASGTINEQY
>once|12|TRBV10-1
ASSGRGLVETQY
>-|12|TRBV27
ASRLGLQTGELF
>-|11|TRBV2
ASSTTLNTEAF
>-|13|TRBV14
ASSRLAGGHNEQF
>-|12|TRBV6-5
ASSQGQDSYEQY
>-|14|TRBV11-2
ASSLNAGGTTDTQY
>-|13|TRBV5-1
ASSQGQRYNSPLH
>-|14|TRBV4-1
ASSQAFTSGTYEQY
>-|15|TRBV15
ATSEGQGFRSGNTIY
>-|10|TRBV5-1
ASSSYVDTQY
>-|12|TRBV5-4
ASSSGLARETQY
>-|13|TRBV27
ASSSGTGVSYEQY
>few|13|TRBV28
ASILSASGRATQY
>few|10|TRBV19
ASRLGSNGYT
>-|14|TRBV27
ASSSSDRDFYYGYT
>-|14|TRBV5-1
ASSPTAGGPAGELF
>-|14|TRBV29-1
SVAIGAGLNTGELF
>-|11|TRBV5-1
ASRGQGSYEQY
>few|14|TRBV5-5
ASSLGVASGYQPQH
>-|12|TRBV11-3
ASSSWTDGNTIY
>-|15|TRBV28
ASSSPLGGMRETEAF
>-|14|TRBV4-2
ASSRASGESAGELF
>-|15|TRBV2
ASSVEDRVGSYNEQF
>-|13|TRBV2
ASSESGDSNQPQH
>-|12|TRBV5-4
ASSGRDRGNTIY
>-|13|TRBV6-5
ASSYGIQGAYEQY
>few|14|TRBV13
ASSHPGTPDSESYT
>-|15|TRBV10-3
AISEYGGAGVYTEAF
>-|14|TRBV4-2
ASSQGTRAPADEQY
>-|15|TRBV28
ASSSTGMGHYNYGYT
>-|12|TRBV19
ASSIREGNTEAF
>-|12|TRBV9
ASSVGPSGNEQY
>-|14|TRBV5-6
ASSLGIAGGLETQY
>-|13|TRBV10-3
AISVHMGRSTEAF
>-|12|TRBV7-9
ASSYPDTNNEQF
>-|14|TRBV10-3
AIGGGAAASQETQY
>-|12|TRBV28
ASTPRGAVLGYT
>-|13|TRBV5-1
ASSTDSPYTGELF
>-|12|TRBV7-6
ASSWTSGNYEQY
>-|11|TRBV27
ASRTDFGQGIL
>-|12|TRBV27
ASREREASYEQY
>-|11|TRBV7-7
ASSSGLAAQQF
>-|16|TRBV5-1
ASSLAVLGPGRTGELF
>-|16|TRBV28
ASRPSRGQGALANGYT
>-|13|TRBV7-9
AQGGLAGGTGELF
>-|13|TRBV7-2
ASSLAGRTGSEQY